This TCR beta chain was identified in a study of T cells in Graves' hyperthyroidism and ophthalmopathy. RNA transcripts yielded amplified TCR beta CDR3 regions. The HTBI primer set was used in a first-round RT-PCR of the TCR CDR3. TCRdb independently ran MiXCR on the multiplex PCR reads; one entry per CDR3 protein. Altogether approximately 620,000 distinct CDR3 sequences are present, about a sixth being singletons, with the ten largest covering roughly 3.5%. This CDR3 spans 13 amino acids. The germline V and J ends were trimmed by 1 base and 9 bases, with 12 bases remaining between them. CDR1 is SGHTA and CDR2 is FQGNSA in the germline V gene. This clonotype has a count of ten or more.

The chain combines TRBV7-2 with TRBJ2-5; D is unclear. This clonotype was sampled from a woman aged 35 to 49 with Graves' ophthalmopathy. Sequences were obtained from blood. CDR3 coding DNA: TGTGCCAGCAGCTTAGTGTTGGTTCAGCCCCAGTACTTC. Translated: CASSLVLVQPQYF.